The source of this T cell receptor (beta chain) is a study of blood T cell repertoires in COVID-19. Study overall: Acute-phase and convalescent COVID-19 samples originated in the United States, Italy and Spain. The analysed material was cDNA or gDNA that came from T cells, B-cell-depleted T cells, or PBMCs.

V was clipped by 0 bases and J by 6 bases, with 16 bases between them. The V gene's germline CDR1 is SGHNT and CDR2 YYREEE (reference sequence). The CDR3 sequence is 16 residues long. Assignments of participants to cohorts depended upon their own reported clinical history. Cohort 3 recovery required two negative PCRs, clearance, or symptom resolution. Assay: immunoSEQ multiplex PCR; the TCRdb copy retains only in-frame clones and omits some. The sample yields some 120,000 clones, roughly four fifths seen once. The sequenced sample was PBMCs or T cells enriched from blood (not recorded which). The chain uses TRBV5-4 and TRBJ2-1, with a tentative D call TRBD2 (6 bases). The TCR sequence derives from a man aged 30-40 years who had recovered from COVID-19. The CDR3 sequence is CASSLDERVGGNEQFF. The CDR3 nucleotides read TGTGCCAGCAGCTTGGACGAGCGGGTTGGGGGCAATGAGCAGTTCTTC.